This T cell receptor beta chain came from a study of cytomegalovirus exposure and HLA in healthy donors. Whole-study results and caveats: Previously analyzed data showed that most TCR beta V segments were productive at a frequency of about 87% or about 30%.

The germline gives CDR1 MNHEY, CDR2 SMNVEV (reference sequence). The CDR3 has 16 residues. The germline V and J ends were trimmed by 5 bases and 4 bases, with 20 bases remaining between them. The PCR made use of 60 Vbeta and 13 Jbeta primers. Measured with immunoSEQ multiplex PCR; TCRdb has only the in-frame clones, and not every one. Seen here are fewer than 120,000 clones, 60% to 85% observed once, and the top ten hold 2.5% to 3%. As regards this clone: The antigen is undetermined.

The sequenced material came from PBMCs. The sequence derives from a woman in her fifties or sixties in good health and CMV-seropositive. The V call is TRBV27, the J call TRBJ1-1, with a possible D match to TRBD1 (6 bases). The chain's CDR3 is CASSPQQGGSGTEAFF. The CDR3 DNA reads TGTGCCAGCAGTCCTCAACAGGGAGGGAGTGGCACTGAAGCTTTCTTT.